This T cell receptor beta chain was identified during a study of T-cell memory formation after mild COVID-19. Only a few counts were recorded for this clonotype. The CDR3 loop spans 14 amino acids. CDR1 and CDR2 (germline): SEHNR, FQNEAQ (reference sequence). V lost 3 bases and J lost 7; bases outside the gene matches: 1. The authors produced TCR alpha and TCR beta cDNA libraries with sample barcodes and UMIs by 5'RACE using constant-segment primers. TCRdb analysed the 5' RACE reads with MiXCR anew, one entry per CDR3 protein. This sample carries 100,000 to 150,000 distinct CDR3 sequences, approximately 17% of them seen once, and the ten largest clones take approximately 5.5%.

This clonotype was sampled from a man aged 18 to 35 who had mild COVID-19 (a few samples of this study predate the infection). Cell type and time point are not known. Input material: PBMCs or a T cell subset sorted from them (not recorded which). The chain employs TRBV7-9 and TRBJ1-6; the match to TRBD1 covers 9 bases. The CDR3 reads CASSFDRGNSPLHF. The CDR3 coding sequence is TGTGCCAGCAGCTTTGACAGGGGGAATTCACCCCTCCACTTT.